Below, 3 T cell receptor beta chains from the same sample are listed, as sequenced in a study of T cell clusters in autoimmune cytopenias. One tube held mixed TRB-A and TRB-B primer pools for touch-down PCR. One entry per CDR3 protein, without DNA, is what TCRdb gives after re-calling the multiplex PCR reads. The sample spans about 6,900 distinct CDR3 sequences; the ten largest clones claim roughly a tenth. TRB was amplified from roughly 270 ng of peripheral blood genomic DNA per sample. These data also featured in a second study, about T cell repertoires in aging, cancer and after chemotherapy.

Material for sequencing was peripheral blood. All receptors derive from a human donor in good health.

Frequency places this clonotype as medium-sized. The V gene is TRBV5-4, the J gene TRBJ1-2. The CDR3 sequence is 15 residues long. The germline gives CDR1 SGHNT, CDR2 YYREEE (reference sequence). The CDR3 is CASSPSGRGAYGYTF.

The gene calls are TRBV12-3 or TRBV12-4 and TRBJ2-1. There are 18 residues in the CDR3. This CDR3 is CASSFAFTFPSSYNEQFF.

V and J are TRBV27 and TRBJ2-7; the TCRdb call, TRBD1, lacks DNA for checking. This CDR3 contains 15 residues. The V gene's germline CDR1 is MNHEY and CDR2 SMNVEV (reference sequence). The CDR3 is CASSHNVQSSYEQYF.